This is a list of T cell receptor beta chains from one sample in a study of T cell responses to AZD1222 COVID-19 vaccine. Profiled with immunoSEQ multiplex PCR; TCRdb holds only in-frame clones, not every one. The table lists about 110,000 clones, roughly 88% of them singletons, with roughly a sixth in the top ten. The sample was peripheral blood, taken on day 0 of AZD1222 vaccination. These receptors were obtained from an adult in good health. Both conserved end residues are part of each CDR3. The order of the fields is CDR3 protein, CDR3 DNA, clone size, D gene, V gene, J gene, CDR3 length. The D gene is left open where the match is weak. For some rows the clone size is stated as once, few or many, or as a class when expanded; others skip it.

CASSQEPGQGLNSPLHF,TGCGCCAGCAGCCAAGAGCCGGGACAGGGACTTAATTCACCCCTCCACTTT,-,TRBD1,TRBV4-1,TRBJ1-6,17
CASSQDGTGGRDTQYF,TGCGCCAGCAGCCAAGATGGGACAGGGGGCAGGGATACGCAGTATTTT,-,TRBD1,TRBV4-1,TRBJ2-3,16
CASSLEAGGPREQYF,TGCGCCAGCAGCTTGGAAGCGGGGGGGCCTCGCGAGCAGTACTTC,-,TRBD2,TRBV5-1,TRBJ2-7,15
CASSQSGSSGQGVPEQYF,TGTGCCAGCAGCCAATCAGGGTCGTCCGGACAGGGGGTGCCCGAGCAGTACTTC,once,TRBD1,TRBV3-1/TRBV3-2,TRBJ2-7,18
CASSQDIAEGAKNIQYF,TGTGCCAGCAGCCAAGATATCGCGGAAGGTGCCAAAAACATTCAGTACTTC,-,-,TRBV4-2,TRBJ2-4,17
CASSLGRGTGTEAFF,TGTGCCAGCAGCCTTGGTAGGGGGACAGGGACTGAAGCTTTCTTT,once,TRBD1,TRBV7-9,TRBJ1-1,15
CASSSQAVAGGGYTF,TGCGCCAGCAGCTCCCAAGCGGTAGCAGGGGGAGGCTACACCTTC,-,TRBD1,TRBV5-1,TRBJ1-2,15
CASSPNPGLRAGELFF,TGTGCCAGCAGCCCGAACCCAGGCCTTAGGGCCGGGGAGCTGTTTTTT,-,-,TRBV7-3,TRBJ2-2,16
CASSFRGDEQFF,TGTGCCAGCAGCTTCCGGGGTGATGAGCAGTTCTTC,-,-,TRBV7-6,TRBJ2-1,12
CASSLGWAGAFF,TGTGCCAGCAGTTTAGGGTGGGCTGGGGCTTTCTTT,-,-,TRBV12-3/TRBV12-4,TRBJ1-1,12
CASRAQGQGGNTIYF,TGTGCCAGCAGAGCACAGGGGCAAGGAGGAAACACCATATATTTT,-,TRBD1,TRBV6-5,TRBJ1-3,15
CASSLASGVGGAFFINSWEQYF,TGTGCCAGCAGCTTAGCAAGTGGAGTCGGGGGGGCTTTTTTTATTAATTCGTGGGAGCAGTACTTC,-,TRBD2,TRBV7-6,TRBJ2-7,22
CASSPRVPNSPLHF,TGTGCCAGCAGCCCTCGGGTACCCAATTCACCCCTCCACTTT,-,-,TRBV7-2,TRBJ1-6,14
CASSFFDRGKGYTF,TGTGCCAGCAGCTTTTTTGACAGGGGCAAGGGCTACACCTTC,-,TRBD1,TRBV7-9,TRBJ1-2,14
CAWKRNSGANVLTF,TGTGCCTGGAAACGGAACTCTGGGGCCAACGTCCTGACTTTC,-,-,TRBV30,TRBJ2-6,14
CASSQDRAGLNYGYTF,TGCGCCAGCAGCCAAGATCGGGCAGGGCTTAACTATGGCTACACCTTC,once,-,TRBV4-1,TRBJ1-2,16
CASSLNGGYNEQFF,TGCGCCAGCAGCTTAAACGGGGGCTACAATGAGCAGTTCTTC,-,-,TRBV5-1,TRBJ2-1,14
CAIKGGANTGELFF,TGTGCCATCAAAGGCGGGGCGAACACCGGGGAGCTGTTTTTT,-,-,TRBV10-3,TRBJ2-2,14
CSVLKLARKTQYF,TGCAGCGTTTTAAAACTAGCCCGGAAGACCCAGTACTTC,-,-,TRBV29-1,TRBJ2-5,13
CASSSPGGGTDTQYF,TGTGCCAGCAGCTCCCCCGGGGGTGGCACAGATACGCAGTATTTT,-,-,TRBV7-3,TRBJ2-3,15
CASSAPELAGEEDTQYF,TGTGCCAGCAGCGCTCCCGAACTAGCGGGAGAAGAAGATACGCAGTATTTT,-,TRBD2,TRBV9,TRBJ2-3,17
CASSEYPGQGAYGYTF,TGTGCCAGCAGTGAATACCCCGGACAGGGGGCGTATGGCTACACCTTC,-,TRBD1,TRBV25-1,TRBJ1-2,16
CASSLTDEQFF,TGTGCCAGCAGCCTCACGGATGAGCAGTTCTTC,-,-,TRBV6-2/TRBV6-3,TRBJ2-1,11
CASSLDSRGGAPDNEQFF,TGTGCCAGCAGCTTAGATAGTAGAGGCGGCGCACCTGACAATGAGCAGTTCTTC,-,-,TRBV11-3,TRBJ2-1,18
CAWSVGQMNTEAFF,TGTGCCTGGAGTGTGGGACAAATGAACACTGAAGCTTTCTTT,-,-,TRBV30,TRBJ1-1,14
CASTTRQLSGNTIYF,TGTGCCAGCACCACGCGACAGCTCTCTGGAAACACCATATATTTT,-,-,TRBV6-5,TRBJ1-3,15
CASSIDHGTSGLSEQYF,TGTGCCAGTAGTATAGATCACGGGACTAGCGGACTATCTGAGCAGTACTTC,-,TRBD2,TRBV19,TRBJ2-7,17
CASSDRDTEAFF,TGCGCCAGCAGTGACAGGGACACTGAAGCTTTCTTT,-,-,TRBV10-1,TRBJ1-1,12
CASSLAAGGGQFF,TGTGCCAGCAGCTTAGCGGCGGGAGGTGGGCAGTTCTTC,once,TRBD2,TRBV7-9,TRBJ2-1,13
CASSLMTIEAFF,TGTGCCAGCAGCTTAATGACAATTGAAGCTTTCTTT,-,-,TRBV7-2,TRBJ1-1,12
CASLNEKLFF,TGTGCCAGCCTTAATGAAAAACTGTTTTTT,few,-,TRBV6-5,TRBJ1-4,10
CASSFSSGAVYGYTF,TGTGCCAGCAGCTTCAGTTCGGGCGCGGTCTATGGCTACACCTTC,-,-,TRBV11-3,TRBJ1-2,15
CASSLLASSTDTQYF,TGTGCCAGCAGTCTACTAGCGAGTAGCACAGATACGCAGTATTTT,-,TRBD2,TRBV6-4,TRBJ2-3,15
CASSLLQTGAYEQYF,TGTGCCAGCAGTTTATTGCAGACAGGCGCCTACGAGCAGTACTTC,once,-,TRBV28,TRBJ2-7,15
CASSEGTRFRDTQYF,TGTGCCAGCAGTGAGGGGACTAGATTCAGAGATACGCAGTATTTT,-,TRBD2,TRBV2,TRBJ2-3,15